This entry is about one TCR beta chain. What it recognizes is unknown. These data are taken from a study of beta chain features in type 1 diabetes. Study at large: No patient-donor differences in age, gender, total cells or subset yield. Study results and caveats: Cells carrying high TCR expression could end up over-represented when cDNA is sequenced. With patients and controls alike, PCR might favor shorter templates to an equal degree. When Type 1 diabetes patients were examined, their TCRB CDR3s proved moderately but significantly shorter in all four CD4+ subsets.

There are 15 residues in the CDR3. The germline CDR1 and CDR2 sequences are MNHNY and SVGAGI (reference sequence). Trimming took 7 bases from V and 6 from J; bases not matched to a gene: 4. What was sequenced were expressed TCRB transcripts, since all of the isolated RNA had been reverse transcribed. Only in-frame clones appear in the TCRdb table, and some are missing; sequencing was by immunoSEQ multiplex PCR. Here the sample spans some 100,000 clones, almost 40% being singletons. This sequence was found in a woman aged 18-30 years in good health. The source material was stem cell memory CD4+ T cells from blood. V is TRBV6-6 and J is TRBJ2-1, with 15 positions matching TRBD2. The CDR3 reads CASKPGLAGGNEQFF. The CDR3 DNA sequence: TGTGCCAGCAAACCGGGACTAGCGGGAGGCAATGAGCAGTTCTTC.